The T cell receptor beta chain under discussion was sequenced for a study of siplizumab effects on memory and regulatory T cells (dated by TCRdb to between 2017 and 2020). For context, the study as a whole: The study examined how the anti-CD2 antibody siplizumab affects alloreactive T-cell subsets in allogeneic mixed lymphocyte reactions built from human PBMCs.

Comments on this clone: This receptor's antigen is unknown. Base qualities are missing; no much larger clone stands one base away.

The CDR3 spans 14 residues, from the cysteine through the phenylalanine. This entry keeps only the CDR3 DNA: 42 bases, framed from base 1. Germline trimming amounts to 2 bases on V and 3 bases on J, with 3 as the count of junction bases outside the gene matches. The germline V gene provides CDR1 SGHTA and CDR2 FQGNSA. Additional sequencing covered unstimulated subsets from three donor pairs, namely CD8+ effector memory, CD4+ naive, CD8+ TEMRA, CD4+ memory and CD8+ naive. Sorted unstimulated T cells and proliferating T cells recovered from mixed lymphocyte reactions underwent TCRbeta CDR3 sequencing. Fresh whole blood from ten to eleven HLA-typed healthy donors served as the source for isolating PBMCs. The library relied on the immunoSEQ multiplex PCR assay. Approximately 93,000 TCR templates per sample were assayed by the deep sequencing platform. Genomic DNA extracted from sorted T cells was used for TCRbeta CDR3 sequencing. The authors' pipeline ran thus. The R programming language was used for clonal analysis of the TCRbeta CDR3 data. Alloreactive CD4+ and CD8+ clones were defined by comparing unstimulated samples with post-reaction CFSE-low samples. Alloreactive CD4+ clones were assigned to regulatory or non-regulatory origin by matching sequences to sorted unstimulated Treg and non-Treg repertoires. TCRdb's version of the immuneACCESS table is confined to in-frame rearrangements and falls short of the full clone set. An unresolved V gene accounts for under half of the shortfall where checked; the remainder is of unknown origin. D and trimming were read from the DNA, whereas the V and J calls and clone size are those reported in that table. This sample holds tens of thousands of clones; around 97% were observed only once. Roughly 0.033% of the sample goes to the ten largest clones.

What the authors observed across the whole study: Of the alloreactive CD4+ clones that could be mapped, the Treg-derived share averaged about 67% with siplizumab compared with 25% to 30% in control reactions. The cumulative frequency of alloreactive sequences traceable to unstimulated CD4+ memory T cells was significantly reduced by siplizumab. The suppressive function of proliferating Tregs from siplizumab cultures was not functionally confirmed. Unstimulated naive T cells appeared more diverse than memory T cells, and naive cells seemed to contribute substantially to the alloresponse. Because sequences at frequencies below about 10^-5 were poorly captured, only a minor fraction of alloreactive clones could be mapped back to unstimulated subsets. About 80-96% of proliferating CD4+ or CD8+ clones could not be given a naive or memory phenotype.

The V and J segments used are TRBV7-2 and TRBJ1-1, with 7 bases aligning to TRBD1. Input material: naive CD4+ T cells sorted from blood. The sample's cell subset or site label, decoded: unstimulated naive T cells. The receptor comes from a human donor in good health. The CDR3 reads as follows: CASSLHGQDTEAFF. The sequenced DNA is TGTGCCAGCAGCTTACACGGACAGGACACTGAAGCTTTCTTT.